This TCR beta chain was identified during a study of early T cells in non-severe SARS-CoV-2 infection. Across the study: Chains from this unsorted whole-blood bulk RNA could not be paired.

TCRdb reanalysed the 5' RACE reads using MiXCR and keeps one entry per CDR3 protein. The table shows under 70,000 distinct CDR3 sequences, with around 5.7% occurring only once. V lost 5 bases and J lost 1, with 8 bases in between. The CDR3 consists of 13 residues. Germline V lookup: CDR1 LNHNV, CDR2 YYDKDF (reference sequence). The receptor's source is an adult who was a healthcare worker with PCR-confirmed SARS-CoV-2 infection or an uninfected control (not recorded which). This specimen was whole blood, taken at baseline. This chain connects TRBV15 to TRBJ1-1; D gene unclear. The CDR3 spells CATSGFRNTEAFF. CDR3 bases: TGTGCCACCAGCGGATTCAGGAACACTGAAGCTTTCTTT. Full variable domain (remainder filled in from reference TRBV15 and TRBJ1-1): DAMVIQNPRYQVTQFGKPVTLSCSQTLNHNVMYWYQQKSSQAPKLLFHYYDKDFNNEADTPDNFQSRRPNTSFCFLDIRSPGLGDTAMYLCATSGFRNTEAFFGQGTRLTVV.